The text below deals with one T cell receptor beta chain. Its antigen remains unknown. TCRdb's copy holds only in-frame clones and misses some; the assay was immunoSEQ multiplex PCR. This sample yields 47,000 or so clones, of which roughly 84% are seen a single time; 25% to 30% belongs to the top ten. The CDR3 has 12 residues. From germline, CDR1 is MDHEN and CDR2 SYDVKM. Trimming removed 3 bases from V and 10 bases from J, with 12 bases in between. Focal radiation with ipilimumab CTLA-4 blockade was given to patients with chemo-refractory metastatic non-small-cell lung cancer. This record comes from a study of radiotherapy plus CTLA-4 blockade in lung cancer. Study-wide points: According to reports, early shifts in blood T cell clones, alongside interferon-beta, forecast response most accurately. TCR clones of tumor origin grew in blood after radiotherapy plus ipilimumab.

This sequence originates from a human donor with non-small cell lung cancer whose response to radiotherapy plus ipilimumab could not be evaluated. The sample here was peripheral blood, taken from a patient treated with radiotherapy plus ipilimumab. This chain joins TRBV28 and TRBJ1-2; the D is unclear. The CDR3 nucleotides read TGTGCCAGCAGTTTGACGAAGCGGGACTACACCTTC. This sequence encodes CASSLTKRDYTF.